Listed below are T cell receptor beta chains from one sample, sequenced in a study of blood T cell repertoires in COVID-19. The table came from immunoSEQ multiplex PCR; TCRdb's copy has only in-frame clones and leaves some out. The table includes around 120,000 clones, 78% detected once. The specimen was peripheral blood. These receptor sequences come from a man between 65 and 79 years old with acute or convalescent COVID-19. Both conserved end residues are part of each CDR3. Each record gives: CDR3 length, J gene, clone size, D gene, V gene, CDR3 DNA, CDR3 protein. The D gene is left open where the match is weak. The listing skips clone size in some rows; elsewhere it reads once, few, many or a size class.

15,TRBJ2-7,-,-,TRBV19,TGTGCCAGTAGTACTATAACAGGGCCCCAGGGCGAGCAGTACTTC,CASSTITGPQGEQYF
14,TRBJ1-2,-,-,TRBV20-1,TGCAGTGCTAGTTTGCAGGGAGGGGACTATGGCTACACCTTC,CSASLQGGDYGYTF
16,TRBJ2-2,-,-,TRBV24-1,TGTGCCACCAGTGATCCCCAGGCAGGGGTAACCGGGGAGCTGTTTTTT,CATSDPQAGVTGELFF
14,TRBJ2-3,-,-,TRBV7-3,TGTGCCAGCAGCAACGGGGACTCTAGACATACGCAGTATTTT,CASSNGDSRHTQYF
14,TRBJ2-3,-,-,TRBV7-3,TGTGCCAGCAGCCCAGAGGCCGGCCTGTATACGCAGTATTTT,CASSPEAGLYTQYF
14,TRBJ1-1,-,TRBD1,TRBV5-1,TGCGCCAGCAGCTTGGGACAGGGATCCGGGGTCGCTTTCTTT,CASSLGQGSGVAFF
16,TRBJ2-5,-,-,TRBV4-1,TGCGCCAGCAGCCAAGATAACCCTAACCCTAAAGAGACCCAGTACTTC,CASSQDNPNPKETQYF
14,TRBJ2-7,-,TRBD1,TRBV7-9,TGTGCCAGCAGCTTCAGCGACAGGGAGTACGAGCAGTACTTC,CASSFSDREYEQYF
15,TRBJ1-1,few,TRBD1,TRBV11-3,TGTGCCAGCAGCTTAAGGGTCAGGGGGTTACCTGAAGCTTTCTTT,CASSLRVRGLPEAFF
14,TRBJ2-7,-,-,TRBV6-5,TGTGCCAGCAGGTACGGTCTAGATGCGGCGTGGCAGTACTTC,CASRYGLDAAWQYF
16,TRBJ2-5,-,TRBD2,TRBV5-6,TGTGCCAGCAGCCCGGGACTAGCGGTGTTACAAGAGACCCAGTACTTC,CASSPGLAVLQETQYF
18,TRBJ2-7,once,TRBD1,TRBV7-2,TGTGCCAGCAGCTTACGCCTCGGGACAGGGCAAAATCCCTACGAGCAGTACTTC,CASSLRLGTGQNPYEQYF
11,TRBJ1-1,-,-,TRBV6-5,TGTGCCAGCGGGGAGGGGGGTGAAGCTTTCTTT,CASGEGGEAFF
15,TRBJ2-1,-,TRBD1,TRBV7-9,TGTGCCAGCAGCCCCCGGACAGGGAACTACAATGAGCAGTTCTTC,CASSPRTGNYNEQFF
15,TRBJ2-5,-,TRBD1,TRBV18,TGTGCCAGCTCACCACCGGGACAGGGAGGCGAGACCCAGTACTTC,CASSPPGQGGETQYF
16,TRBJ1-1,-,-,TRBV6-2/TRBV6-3,TGTGCCAGCAGCAGGACAGTGGGAAGGATGAACACTGAAGCTTTCTTT,CASSRTVGRMNTEAFF
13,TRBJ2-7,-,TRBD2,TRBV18,TGTGCCAGCTCACCGACTAGCGGTTACGAGCAGTACTTC,CASSPTSGYEQYF
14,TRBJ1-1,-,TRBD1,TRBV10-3,TGTGCCATCAGAAGCGGGACAGGGAACACTGAAGCTTTCTTT,CAIRSGTGNTEAFF
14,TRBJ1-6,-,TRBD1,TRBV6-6,TGTGCCAGCAGCTTAGACAGGGCAAATTCACCCCTCCACTTT,CASSLDRANSPLHF
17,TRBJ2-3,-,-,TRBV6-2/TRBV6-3,TGTGCCAGCAGTTCTTTCCCTCCAGGAACCGGCCGAGATACGCAGTATTTT,CASSSFPPGTGRDTQYF
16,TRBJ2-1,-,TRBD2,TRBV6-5,TGTGCCAGCAGTTGGGGGACTAGCGGATTTGAGAATGAGCAGTTCTTC,CASSWGTSGFENEQFF
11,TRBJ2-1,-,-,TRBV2,TGTGCCAGCAGTTACCGCGCTGAGCAGTTCTTC,CASSYRAEQFF
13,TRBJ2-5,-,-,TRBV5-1,TGCGCCAGCAGCTTGGCCGGGTGGGAGACCCAGTACTTC,CASSLAGWETQYF
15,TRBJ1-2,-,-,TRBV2,TGTGCCAGCAGTGAAGGACGCGGCGGATACTATGGCTACACCTTC,CASSEGRGGYYGYTF
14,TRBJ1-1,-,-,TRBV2,TGTGCCAGCATGGGATGGCAGGGAAGCACTGAAGCTTTCTTT,CASMGWQGSTEAFF
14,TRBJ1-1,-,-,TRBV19,TGTGCCAGTAGGGGGGGTACTATCGACACTGAAGCTTTCTTT,CASRGGTIDTEAFF
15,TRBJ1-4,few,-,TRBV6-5,TGTGCCAGCAACCGGGGGAGAGCAACTAATGAAAAACTGTTTTTT,CASNRGRATNEKLFF
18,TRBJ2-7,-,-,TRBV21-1,TGTGCCAGCAGTGCAGGGGATTTACACATACCCCACGCCTACGAGCAGTACTTC,CASSAGDLHIPHAYEQYF
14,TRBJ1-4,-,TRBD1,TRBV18,TGTGCCAGCTCACCGAGGACAGGTACTGAAAAACTGTTTTTT,CASSPRTGTEKLFF
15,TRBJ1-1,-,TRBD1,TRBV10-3,TGTGCCATCAGCGCCCAGGGGGGTGGCTCCCTTGAAGCTTTCTTT,CAISAQGGGSLEAFF
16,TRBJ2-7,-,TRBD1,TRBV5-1,TGCGCCAGCAGCTTGTCCCTCGGACAGGGCCGCTACGAGCAGTACTTC,CASSLSLGQGRYEQYF
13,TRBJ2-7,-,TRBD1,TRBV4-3,TGCGCCAGCAGCCCGGGACAGGGATCCGAGCAGTACTTC,CASSPGQGSEQYF
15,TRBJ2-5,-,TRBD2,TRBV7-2,TGTGCCAGCAGCCCGCGACTAGCGGGGGAACAGACCCAGTACTTC,CASSPRLAGEQTQYF
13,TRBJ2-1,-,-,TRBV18,TGTGCCAGCGAGGCGGGGATCGGGAATGAGCAGTTCTTC,CASEAGIGNEQFF
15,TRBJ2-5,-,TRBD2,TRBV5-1,TGCGCCAGCAGTACTAGCGGGGGGTCTCAAGAGACCCAGTACTTC,CASSTSGGSQETQYF
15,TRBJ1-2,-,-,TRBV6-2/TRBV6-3,TGTGCCAGCAGTTTCACTCAGACAGCGCCGCTGGGCTACACCTTC,CASSFTQTAPLGYTF
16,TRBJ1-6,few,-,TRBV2,TGTGCCAGCACCGGCAGGGGAAGATCCTATAATTCACCCCTCCACTTT,CASTGRGRSYNSPLHF
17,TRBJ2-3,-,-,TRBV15,TGTGCCACCAGCAGAGATCGAGGGGGAGGGGGTGCAGATACGCAGTATTTT,CATSRDRGGGGADTQYF
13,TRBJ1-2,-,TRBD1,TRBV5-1,TGCGCCAGCAGACGGGACAGCCGATATGGCTACACCTTC,CASRRDSRYGYTF
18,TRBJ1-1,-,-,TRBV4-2,TGTGCCAGCAGCCAGAAGGGTGCCACAGGGACCGTGCGCACTGAAGCTTTCTTT,CASSQKGATGTVRTEAFF
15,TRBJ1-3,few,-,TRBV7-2,TGTGCCAGCAGCCTCGCTGTGAGCTCTGGAAACACCATATATTTT,CASSLAVSSGNTIYF
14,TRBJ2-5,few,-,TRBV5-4,TGTGCCAGCAGCCAAGGACAGAAACAAGAGACCCAGTACTTC,CASSQGQKQETQYF
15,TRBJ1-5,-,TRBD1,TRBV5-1,TGCGCCAGCAGCTTGGGGCAGGGGGGAGAACAGCCCCAGCATTTT,CASSLGQGGEQPQHF
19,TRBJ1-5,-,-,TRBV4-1,TGCGCCAGCAGCCAAGAAGCCGCCAGCCGGGTATACAGCAATCAGCCCCAGCATTTT,CASSQEAASRVYSNQPQHF
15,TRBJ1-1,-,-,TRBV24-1,TGTGCCACCAGTGACACTTCACAGGCGAACACTGAAGCTTTCTTT,CATSDTSQANTEAFF
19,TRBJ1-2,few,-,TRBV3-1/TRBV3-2,TGTGCCAGCAGCCAAAGCGACAGGCGTCTCCAGGGGTACTATGTTGGCTACACCTTC,CASSQSDRRLQGYYVGYTF
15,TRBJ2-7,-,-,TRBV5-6,TGTGCCAGCAGCTTGACAGGACGGAACTCCTACGAGCAGTACTTC,CASSLTGRNSYEQYF